The 23 T cell receptor beta chains reported below all come from one sample, sequenced in a study of Ad26.COV2.S vaccination and SARS-CoV-2 variants. The treatment was: roughly 18 received Ad26.COV2.S at low or high dose, single or two shots; 5 received placebo; per-sample allocation not given. Day 63 after the first vaccine or placebo injection was the time point for sampling. Measured with immunoSEQ multiplex PCR; TCRdb has only the in-frame clones, and not every one. The sample lists roughly 700,000 clones; about 90% were seen once. The specimen comprised peripheral blood, sampled in a trial of Ad26.COV2.S vaccine versus placebo. The receptor source for this set is a person between 18 and 65 years old who received the Ad26.COV2.S COVID-19 vaccine or a placebo.

The chain employs TRBV11-3 and TRBJ1-1, with TRBD1 as a possible D gene (5 bases). The CDR3 contains 13 residues. Trimming cost V 5 bases and J 3 bases, with 10 bases left between them. Germline lookup yields CDR1 SGHNT and CDR2 YENEEA. The CDR3: CASSRQSDTEAFF. The CDR3 coding sequence is TGTGCCAGCAGCCGACAGAGTGACACTGAAGCTTTCTTT.

A few counts support this clone. The V call is TRBV6-5, the J call TRBJ1-1; D is perhaps TRBD1 (6 bases). Trimming cost V 6 bases and J 5 bases, with 13 bases left between them. Germline lookup yields CDR1 MNHEY and CDR2 SVGAGI. This CDR3 has 13 residues. The CDR3 sequence: CASRTRGRTEAFF. Written as DNA, the CDR3 is TGTGCCAGCAGGACCAGGGGTAGGACTGAAGCTTTCTTT.

DNA for the CDR3: TGTGCCAGCAGCTTACTTGTAGCGGGAGGGCTGAACGATGAGCAGTTCTTC. Its translation: CASSLLVAGGLNDEQFF. The chain links TRBV5-6 to TRBJ2-1; TRBD2 matches 11 bases. The J segment lost 8 bases and the V segment lost 2 bases, leaving 12 bases of the junction unmatched. Germline assignment: CDR1 SGHDT and CDR2 YYEEEE. The CDR3 sequence is 17 residues long.

The chain carries TRBV7-9 and TRBJ1-1; 7 bases agree with TRBD1. CDR1 and CDR2 (germline): SEHNR, FQNEAQ (reference sequence). This CDR3 contains 15 residues. Unmatched junction bases numbered 6, after V lost 5 bases and J lost 0 bases. This CDR3 is CASSPATGLNTEAFF. Here the CDR3 DNA reads TGTGCCAGCAGCCCAGCGACAGGGTTGAACACTGAAGCTTTCTTT.

This chain uses TRBV12-5 with TRBJ2-1; D could derive from TRBD1 or TRBD2 (5 bases each). The V gene lost 5 bases and the J gene lost 5 bases, with 10 bases spanning the gap. Germline V gives CDR1 LGHNT, CDR2 FRNRAP. This CDR3 comprises 13 residues. CDR3 amino acids: CASGMGPHNEQFF. CDR3 nucleotide sequence: TGTGCTAGTGGTATGGGACCACACAATGAGCAGTTCTTC.

The chain employs TRBV6-5 and TRBJ2-1; 13 bases align to TRBD2. The CDR3 is 13 residues long. Looked up from germline, CDR1 is MNHEY and CDR2 is SVGAGI. The trim removed 10 bases at V and 6 bases at J, leaving 3 bases unmatched. CDR3 nucleotide sequence: TGTGCCACCGGACTAGCGGGGGCCAATGAGCAGTTCTTC. Translation: CATGLAGANEQFF.

This CDR3 is CASSVPTGLVNEAFF. As DNA, the CDR3 is TGTGCCAGTAGCGTTCCGACAGGACTCGTCAATGAAGCTTTCTTT. J is TRBJ1-1 and V is TRBV19, with D maybe TRBD1 (6 bases). Trimming pared 6 bases from V and 7 bases from J, leaving 21 bases between. The CDR3 is made up of 15 amino acids. In germline, CDR1 is LNHDA, CDR2 SQIVND (reference sequence).

The chain employs TRBV3-1 (or the pseudogene TRBV3-2) and TRBJ2-7; D possibly corresponds to TRBD2 (7 bases). Germline CDR1 and CDR2: LGHDT and YNNKEL (reference sequence). The CDR3 loop spans 18 amino acids. Trimming took 0 bases from V and 0 from J, leaving 18 bases between them. The CDR3 sequence is CASSQEGGAFWGSYEQYF. CDR3 DNA: TGTGCCAGCAGCCAAGAGGGGGGGGCGTTCTGGGGCTCCTACGAGCAGTACTTC.

This clone was seen a few times. The V and J genes are TRBV19 and TRBJ1-1; TRBD1 might be the D (5 bases). The germline V gene has CDR1 LNHDA and CDR2 SQIVND (reference sequence). The V gene lost 5 bases and the J gene lost 4 bases, with 14 bases spanning the gap. CDR3 length: 14 residues. The CDR3 DNA follows: TGTGCCAGTAGTCTTCGGGTCGGGGCCACTGAAGCTTTCTTT. Residues: CASSLRVGATEAFF.

The CDR3, as DNA: TGTGCCAGCAGTTTATTTGAGGGTTACGAGCAGTACTTC. Translating gives CASSLFEGYEQYF. The chain carries TRBV27 and TRBJ2-7; perhaps TRBD2 as D (5 bases). Trimming took off 1 base at V and 4 bases at J, with 8 bases between the two ends. The CDR3 is 13 residues long. From germline, CDR1 is MNHEY and CDR2 SMNVEV (reference sequence).

The CDR3 spells CASRLETGELFF. DNA for the CDR3: TGTGCCAGTAGGCTGGAGACCGGGGAGCTGTTTTTT. V gene TRBV19 combines with J gene TRBJ2-2, with no clear D. The V gene lost 6 bases and the J gene lost 5 bases, with 7 bases spanning the gap. Germline lookup yields CDR1 LNHDA and CDR2 SQIVND (reference sequence). The CDR3 totals 12 residues.

J is TRBJ2-6 and V is TRBV19; the match to TRBD1 covers 7 bases. CDR1 and CDR2 from the germline V gene are LNHDA and SQIVND (reference sequence). This CDR3 has 17 residues. V trimming: 6 bases; J trimming: 0 bases; junction bases outside the gene matches: 8. CDR3 DNA: TGTGCCAGTAGGTTTATACAGGGGCGCTCTGGGGCCAACGTCCTGACTTTC. The encoded protein is CASRFIQGRSGANVLTF. Supplemented by reference TRBV19 and TRBJ2-6, the full variable domain reads DGGITQSPKYLFRKEGQNVTLSCEQNLNHDAMYWYRQDPGQGLRLIYYSQIVNDFQKGDIAEGYSVSREKKESFPLTVTSAQKNPTAFYLCASRFIQGRSGANVLTFGAGSRLTVL.

The chain links TRBV7-9 to TRBJ2-3; D remains ambiguous. Trimming removed 2 bases from V and 6 bases from J, with 15 bases in between. The CDR3 extends over 15 amino acids. Germline CDR1 and CDR2: SEHNR and FQNEAQ (reference sequence). CDR3 region: CASSLFDRSGDTQYF. Written as DNA, the CDR3 is TGTGCCAGCAGCTTATTCGACCGGTCCGGGGATACGCAGTATTTT.

This clone was found once. The chain uses TRBV11-2 and TRBJ2-2; D is possibly TRBD1 (6 bases). This CDR3 is 15 amino acids long. With 3 bases removed from V and 1 base from J, the gap between germline ends came to 9 bases. The V gene's germline CDR1 is SGHAT and CDR2 FQNNGV. DNA for the CDR3: TGTGCCAGCAGCTTTTACAGGGTGAACACCGGGGAGCTGTTTTTT. Its protein is CASSFYRVNTGELFF.

The J gene is TRBJ2-1, the V gene TRBV11-2, with no clear D. This CDR3 spans 13 amino acids. V lost 5 bases, J lost 12 bases, and 17 bases lay in between. Germline CDR1 and CDR2: SGHAT and FQNNGV. CDR3 loop: CASSLRNRGPQFF. As DNA, the CDR3 is TGTGCCAGCAGCCTCCGCAACCGAGGACCGCAGTTCTTC.

This chain links TRBV20-1 with TRBJ2-5; D unresolved. Trimming took off 6 bases at V and 3 bases at J, with 8 bases between the two ends. The germline gives CDR1 DFQATT, CDR2 SNEGSKA (reference sequence). CDR3 length: 11 residues. The CDR3 nucleotides read TGCAGTGCATTTCAGAAAGAGACCCAGTACTTC. Residues: CSAFQKETQYF.

The V call is TRBV5-8, the J call TRBJ2-1; weak D call: TRBD2 (6 bases). Trimming removed 0 bases from V and 11 bases from J, with 21 bases in between. Germline V lookup: CDR1 SGHTS, CDR2 YDEGEE. This CDR3 comprises 16 residues. DNA for the CDR3: TGTGCCAGCAGCTTGGCCTGGAGGGACGGGGCAATGAAGCAGTTCTTC. This translates into CASSLAWRDGAMKQFF.

The chain has TRBV5-1 and TRBJ2-7; D is unclear. Germline V gene lookup returns CDR1 SGHRS and CDR2 YFSETQ. V lost 0 bases and J lost 2, with 9 bases in between. The CDR3 sequence is 14 residues long. Here the CDR3 DNA reads TGCGCCAGCAGCTTGGACTATCCGGCCTACGAGCAGTACTTC. It is translated as CASSLDYPAYEQYF. Looking up the rest from reference TRBV5-1 and TRBJ2-7 gives the full variable domain: KAGVTQTPRYLIKTRGQQVTLSCSPISGHRSVSWYQQTPGQGLQFLFEYFSETQRNKGNFPGRFSGRQFSNSRSEMNVSTLELGDSALYLCASSLDYPAYEQYFGPGTRLTVT.

This chain joins TRBV18 and TRBJ2-7, with 8 bases identical to TRBD1. Germline trimming cut 9 bases from V and 6 bases from J; bases unmatched to any gene: 7. This CDR3 is built from 12 residues. Germline lookup yields CDR1 KGHSH and CDR2 LQKENI. CDR3: CASQTGVSEQYF. CDR3 in DNA: TGTGCCAGTCAGACAGGGGTTAGCGAGCAGTACTTC.

This chain links TRBV29-1 with TRBJ2-1, with 13 bases lining up with TRBD2. The V and J ends lost 6 bases and 8 bases, in that order; junction bases with no gene match: 4. This CDR3 comprises 13 residues. From germline, CDR1 is SQVTM and CDR2 ANQGSEA. Here the CDR3 reads CSVRLAGGDEQFF. The CDR3 nucleotides are TGCAGCGTACGACTAGCGGGAGGCGATGAGCAGTTCTTC.

The chain recombines TRBV11-2 with TRBJ2-7, with D perhaps matching TRBD2 (6 bases). Trimming removed 3 bases at V and 3 bases at J, with 12 bases between. CDR3 length: 14 amino acids. The germline gives CDR1 SGHAT, CDR2 FQNNGV. The CDR3 coding sequence is TGTGCCAGCAGCTTTTCCTCCGGGGGCTACGAGCAGTACTTC. It yields the protein CASSFSSGGYEQYF.

The chain is built from TRBV9 and TRBJ2-2; 12 nucleotides match TRBD1. Trimming cost V 2 bases and J 5 bases; bases outside gene matches: 10. The CDR3 runs to 18 residues. CDR1 and CDR2 from the germline V gene are SGDLS and YYNGEE. CDR3 DNA sequence: TGTGCCAGCAGCGTGCCGGGGACAGGGGGCGCGGGGACCGGGGAGCTGTTTTTT. Translating gives CASSVPGTGGAGTGELFF.

The chain has TRBV5-1 and TRBJ1-6, with a tentative D call TRBD1 (6 bases). This CDR3 spans 14 amino acids. Trimming shortened V by 0 bases and J by 8 bases, and 9 bases separated the two germline ends. Germline V lookup: CDR1 SGHRS, CDR2 YFSETQ. The DNA of the CDR3 is TGCGCCAGCAGCTTGGCACAGGGTGATTCACCCCTCCACTTT. Protein product: CASSLAQGDSPLHF.